A selection of T cell receptor beta chains follows, all from one sample in a study of CD8+CD57+ T cells in acquired aplastic anemia. In TCRdb, the reads were re-called with MiXCR into one record per CDR3 protein. This repertoire shows hundreds of thousands of distinct CDR3 sequences, 55% to 75% found once; its top ten account for 4%. Sequencing input: sorted CD4+, CD8+, or CD8+CD57+ T cells (not recorded which) from PBMCs. The receptors here all came from a human donor in good health, serving as a control. CDR3s include the opening cysteine and the closing phenylalanine or tryptophan. D genes are given only for firm matches. Where a row states a size, it is once, few, many or the class of an expanded clone; other rows omit it.

D gene: NA; V gene: TRBV9; clone size: NA; J gene: TRBJ1-1; CDR3 DNA: TGTGCCAGCAGCGTAAAATGGGGGAGAAGCACTGAAGCTTTCTTT; CDR3 protein: CASSVKWGRSTEAFF
D gene: NA; V gene: TRBV7-9; clone size: many; J gene: TRBJ2-3; CDR3 DNA: TGTGCCAGCAGCTTAATAGAAGATACGCAGTATTTT; CDR3 protein: CASSLIEDTQYF
D gene: TRBD1; V gene: TRBV7-2; clone size: NA; J gene: TRBJ1-5; CDR3 DNA: TGTGCCAGCAGCTTAGAGGTAGGGGGCGGTCAGCCCCAGCATTTT; CDR3 protein: CASSLEVGGGQPQHF
D gene: NA; V gene: TRBV2; clone size: many; J gene: TRBJ2-5; CDR3 DNA: TGTGCCAGCAGTGAGGAGAAGGGTGGGGAGACCCAGTACTTC; CDR3 protein: CASSEEKGGETQYF
D gene: NA; V gene: TRBV9; clone size: NA; J gene: TRBJ2-7; CDR3 DNA: TGTGCCAGCAGAGAGAGGGAGGCGGATAATTCACAGTACTTC; CDR3 protein: CASREREADNSQYF
D gene: NA; V gene: TRBV29-1; clone size: many; J gene: TRBJ1-2; CDR3 DNA: TGCAGCGCTCGACCAGGGATGGGCGGCTACACCTTC; CDR3 protein: CSARPGMGGYTF
D gene: NA; V gene: TRBV5-1; clone size: NA; J gene: TRBJ1-2; CDR3 DNA: TGCGCCAGCAGCCCCCGGGGCAGGGTCAAGGAGACCTTC; CDR3 protein: CASSPRGRVKETF
D gene: NA; V gene: TRBV5-1; clone size: NA; J gene: TRBJ1-2; CDR3 DNA: TGCGCCAGCAGCCCAGCCTCGGCAGCCTATGGCTACACCTTC; CDR3 protein: CASSPASAAYGYTF
D gene: NA; V gene: TRBV7-8; clone size: NA; J gene: TRBJ1-6; CDR3 DNA: TGTGCCAGCAGGCCATGGGACGGTAACTGGCGGCCCCACTTT; CDR3 protein: CASRPWDGNWRPHF
D gene: NA; V gene: TRBV12-3/TRBV12-4; clone size: many; J gene: TRBJ1-5; CDR3 DNA: TGTGCCAGCAGCCCCGGGAATCTTCATCAGCCCCAGCATTTT; CDR3 protein: CASSPGNLHQPQHF
D gene: NA; V gene: TRBV7-2; clone size: NA; J gene: TRBJ2-5; CDR3 DNA: TGTGCCAGCAGCCCTAACAGGGATGTTGAGACCCAGTACTTC; CDR3 protein: CASSPNRDVETQYF
D gene: NA; V gene: TRBV20-1; clone size: NA; J gene: TRBJ2-1; CDR3 DNA: TGCAGTGCTAGTTACAGACCCGGACTAACCTACAATGAGCAGTTCTTC; CDR3 protein: CSASYRPGLTYNEQFF
D gene: NA; V gene: TRBV7-2; clone size: NA; J gene: TRBJ1-2; CDR3 DNA: NA; CDR3 protein: CASSSQNGYTFGSF
D gene: TRBD2; V gene: TRBV12-3/TRBV12-4; clone size: many; J gene: TRBJ2-3; CDR3 DNA: TGTGCCAGCGGATCCGGGACTAGCGGGGGCTGGGGCACAGATACGCAGTATTTT; CDR3 protein: CASGSGTSGGWGTDTQYF
D gene: NA; V gene: TRBV5-6; clone size: NA; J gene: TRBJ2-7; CDR3 DNA: TGTGCCAGCAGCGTCAACCCTGGCTCCTACGAGCAGTACTTC; CDR3 protein: CASSVNPGSYEQYF
D gene: NA; V gene: TRBV29-1; clone size: many; J gene: TRBJ1-4; CDR3 DNA: TGCAGCGTTGACGGGGGGAAGGGTAATGAAAAACTGTTTTTT; CDR3 protein: CSVDGGKGNEKLFF
D gene: NA; V gene: TRBV7-2; clone size: NA; J gene: TRBJ1-3; CDR3 DNA: TGTGCCAGCAGCGTGAGCCAGGGTGGAGGAAGCACCATATATTTT; CDR3 protein: CASSVSQGGGSTIYF
D gene: TRBD1; V gene: TRBV9; clone size: NA; J gene: TRBJ1-2; CDR3 DNA: TGTGCCAGCAGCTCAGGGGGGGGCGATTCGTGCCTCTACACCTTC; CDR3 protein: CASSSGGGDSCLYTF
D gene: NA; V gene: TRBV20-1; clone size: NA; J gene: TRBJ2-3; CDR3 DNA: TGCATAGTACGGAAGGACACAGATACGCAGTATTTT; CDR3 protein: CIVRKDTDTQYF
D gene: NA; V gene: TRBV7-9; clone size: NA; J gene: TRBJ2-2; CDR3 DNA: TGTGCCACCAGCATTGGGCTAGCGAACACCGGGGAGCTGTTTTTT; CDR3 protein: CATSIGLANTGELFF
D gene: TRBD2; V gene: TRBV2; clone size: NA; J gene: TRBJ2-7; CDR3 DNA: TGTGCCAGCATTGGGGGGGGGGGGGGTTCCAATGAGCAGTACTTC; CDR3 protein: CASIGGGGGSNEQYF
D gene: NA; V gene: TRBV7-2; clone size: many; J gene: TRBJ2-7; CDR3 DNA: TGTGCCAGCAGCTTAGTCCGGACCTACTACGAGCAGTACTTC; CDR3 protein: CASSLVRTYYEQYF
D gene: TRBD2; V gene: TRBV9; clone size: NA; J gene: TRBJ2-5; CDR3 DNA: TGTGCCAGCAGCGTCTTTAGCGGGGGTCACCAAGAGACCCAGTACTTC; CDR3 protein: CASSVFSGGHQETQYF
D gene: NA; V gene: TRBV9; clone size: NA; J gene: TRBJ2-7; CDR3 DNA: TGTGCCACCAGCAGTGCCGGGCGTGTGTGCGAGCAGTACTTC; CDR3 protein: CATSSAGRVCEQYF
D gene: NA; V gene: TRBV19; clone size: NA; J gene: TRBJ2-1; CDR3 DNA: TGTGCCAGTAGCCTTATAACAGGGAATACGCAGTTCTTC; CDR3 protein: CASSLITGNTQFF
D gene: NA; V gene: TRBV20-1; clone size: many; J gene: TRBJ2-1; CDR3 DNA: TGCAGTGCTAGTTCACAGTTGGGTAATGAGCAGTTCTTC; CDR3 protein: CSASSQLGNEQFF
D gene: NA; V gene: TRBV4-3; clone size: many; J gene: TRBJ1-6; CDR3 DNA: TGCGCCAGCAGCCAAGTTCCCTACTCCCTGGGTTCACCCCTCCACTTT; CDR3 protein: CASSQVPYSLGSPLHF
D gene: NA; V gene: TRBV7-6; clone size: NA; J gene: TRBJ2-3; CDR3 DNA: TGTGCCAGCAGCTTAAGTCCCGGCGTGTCAGATACGCAGTATTTT; CDR3 protein: CASSLSPGVSDTQYF
D gene: NA; V gene: TRBV2; clone size: few; J gene: TRBJ2-5; CDR3 DNA: TGTGCCAGCAGTGTGCCAAAGGGGAACCAAGAGACCCAGTACTTC; CDR3 protein: CASSVPKGNQETQYF
D gene: TRBD1; V gene: TRBV5-1; clone size: NA; J gene: TRBJ1-1; CDR3 DNA: TGCACCAGCAGCTTGATAGGGGGCGCTGAAGCTTTCTTT; CDR3 protein: CTSSLIGGAEAFF
D gene: NA; V gene: TRBV9; clone size: NA; J gene: TRBJ1-1; CDR3 DNA: TGTGCCAGCAGCACGGAAAGGGAAGCTTTCTTT; CDR3 protein: CASSTEREAFF
D gene: NA; V gene: TRBV9; clone size: once; J gene: TRBJ2-7; CDR3 DNA: TGTGCCAGCAGCTTCCGTTGCCCGTCACACTGGAGCTACTTC; CDR3 protein: CASSFRCPSHWSYF
D gene: NA; V gene: TRBV5-8; clone size: many; J gene: TRBJ1-4; CDR3 DNA: TGTGCCAGCAGATTAGGGCGCAGGGAAGGCGAAACTAATGAAAAACTGTTTTTT; CDR3 protein: CASRLGRREGETNEKLFF
D gene: NA; V gene: TRBV7-2; clone size: NA; J gene: TRBJ2-1; CDR3 DNA: TGTGCCAGCAGCCAGGCCAACGCCCCCCTGCACTTTTGG; CDR3 protein: CASSQANAPLHFW
D gene: NA; V gene: TRBV10-3; clone size: NA; J gene: TRBJ1-2; CDR3 DNA: TGTGCCATCAGTGAGTCAGGCGGAGGCTACACCTTC; CDR3 protein: CAISESGGGYTF
D gene: NA; V gene: TRBV7-2; clone size: many; J gene: TRBJ1-6; CDR3 DNA: TGTGCCAGCAGCTTGACAGGCGGTGGGGAATCACCCCTCCACTTT; CDR3 protein: CASSLTGGGESPLHF
D gene: TRBD1; V gene: TRBV10-3; clone size: NA; J gene: TRBJ1-6; CDR3 DNA: TGTGCCATCAGTGGCGGGGGACAGAGCTCCTATAATTCACCCCTCCACTTT; CDR3 protein: CAISGGGQSSYNSPLHF
D gene: NA; V gene: TRBV9; clone size: NA; J gene: TRBJ2-1; CDR3 DNA: TGTGCCAGCAGCGCCTCTAGCGCCTCTGGAAACACCAGTGAGCAGTTCTTC; CDR3 protein: CASSASSASGNTSEQFF
D gene: NA; V gene: TRBV19; clone size: many; J gene: TRBJ2-1; CDR3 DNA: TGTGCCAGTACCCATGTGAGAAGCAATGAGCAGTTCTTC; CDR3 protein: CASTHVRSNEQFF
D gene: NA; V gene: TRBV20-1; clone size: NA; J gene: TRBJ2-7; CDR3 DNA: TGCAGTGCTAGAGCGCCAGGGGTTGGCTCCTACAATGAGCAGTACTTC; CDR3 protein: CSARAPGVGSYNEQYF
D gene: NA; V gene: TRBV7-2; clone size: NA; J gene: TRBJ2-7; CDR3 DNA: TGTGCCAGCAGCCTACAGGATGGGGGCATCCAAGAGGCCCAGTACTTC; CDR3 protein: CASSLQDGGIQEAQYF